This T cell receptor (beta chain) was recovered during a study of blood T cell repertoires in COVID-19. The overall study: The study drew acute and convalescent COVID-19 samples from the United States, Italy and Spain. T cells, B-cell-depleted T cells, or PBMCs provided the cDNA or gDNA that served as material.

Germline lookup yields CDR1 MNHEY and CDR2 SMNVEV (reference sequence). V was clipped by 8 bases and J by 7 bases, with 15 bases between them. CDR3 size: 13 residues. In the original processing: For nucleated cells, counts were estimated from reference gene primer amplification. Repertoires were generated with immunoSEQ multiplex PCR, while TCRdb's copy carries only in-frame clones and drops some. V and J calls and clone size follow that table, whereas D and trimming were derived from the DNA. The table includes roughly 120,000 clones, approximately 84% detected once. This clone showed up just once. The sequencing input was peripheral blood. The sequence was collected from a woman between 55 and 75 years old with acute or convalescent COVID-19. The rearrangement links TRBV27 to TRBJ2-1, with D perhaps TRBD1 (5 bases). The CDR3 DNA sequence: TGTGCCAGCTTCACCTACAAGGGGAATGAGCAGTTCTTC. Its protein is CASFTYKGNEQFF.